These 15 T cell receptor beta chains were sequenced from one sample in a study of T cell changes during pregnancy in multiple sclerosis. Sequencing was performed with immunoSEQ multiplex PCR; in TCRdb, only in-frame clones are kept and a portion is missing. The table records 120,000 or so clones, about 94% of them present only once. This specimen consisted of peripheral blood, obtained before pregnancy. The receptors were sampled from a female donor with multiple sclerosis, enrolled in a pregnancy study.

The CDR3 nucleotides read TGCAGCGTTGTTCTAGAAACCTACGAGCAGTACTTC. This translates into CSVVLETYEQYF. The chain combines TRBV29-1 with TRBJ2-7; D is unclear. V shed 4 bases and J shed 2 bases, with 9 bases lying between them. This CDR3 contains 12 residues. The germline gives CDR1 SQVTM, CDR2 ANQGSEA.

This sequence joins TRBV27 and TRBJ2-5; the match to TRBD1 covers 11 bases. This CDR3 contains 17 residues. Trimming took 5 bases from V and 4 from J; bases not matched to a gene: 12. Germline CDR1 and CDR2: MNHEY and SMNVEV (reference sequence). The CDR3 DNA is TGTGCCAGCAGTCTCACGTCGGGGGACAGGGGGGGAGAGACCCAGTACTTC. Encoded protein: CASSLTSGDRGGETQYF.

The chain uses TRBV19 and TRBJ1-3; D not resolved. V dropped 10 bases and J dropped 4 bases, with 17 bases sitting between them. The germline CDR1 and CDR2 sequences are LNHDA and SQIVND (reference sequence). The CDR3 has 14 amino acids. CDR3 sequence: CATGDWGAGNTIYF. In DNA form, the CDR3 reads TGTGCCACCGGCGATTGGGGAGCCGGAAACACCATATATTTT.

The V call is TRBV6-1, the J call TRBJ2-7, with D possibly matching TRBD2 (6 bases). Per germline, CDR1 MNHNS and CDR2 SASEGT. The V and J ends lost 4 bases and 4 bases respectively, with 8 bases between them. The CDR3 loop spans 12 amino acids. The CDR3 coding sequence is TGTGCCAGCAGTGGGGGGGTGTACGAGCAGTACTTC. Its protein product is CASSGGVYEQYF.

V is TRBV2 and J is TRBJ2-5; 8 nucleotides agree with TRBD2. Germline CDR1 and CDR2: SNHLY and FYNNEI. The CDR3 length is 14 residues. V lost 3 bases and J lost 4; bases outside the gene matches: 4. This chain's CDR3 is CASSDPAGVETQYF. The DNA of the CDR3 is TGTGCCAGCAGTGATCCAGCGGGAGTAGAGACCCAGTACTTC. Looking up the rest from reference TRBV2 and TRBJ2-5 gives the full variable domain: EPEVTQTPSHQVTQMGQEVILRCVPISNHLYFYWYRQILGQKVEFLVSFYNNEISEKSEIFDDQFSVERPDGSNFTLKIRSTKLEDSAMYFCASSDPAGVETQYFGPGTRLLVL.

This clone was seen only once. The CDR3 sequence: CASSFGTSGGNEQFF. CDR3 nucleotide sequence: TGTGCCAGCAGTTTCGGGACTAGCGGGGGCAATGAGCAGTTCTTC. This chain joins TRBV7-3 and TRBJ2-1; 14 positions match TRBD2. Germline values: CDR1 SGHTA, CDR2 FQGTGA. The junction had 4 bases not matched to a gene; V was cut back by 6 bases and J by 6 bases. The CDR3 covers 15 residues.

The chain employs TRBV6-1 and TRBJ2-2; 7 bases agree with TRBD2. Germline V gene lookup returns CDR1 MNHNS and CDR2 SASEGT. The CDR3 runs to 14 residues. V lost 1 base to trimming and J lost 4 bases; unmatched junction nucleotides: 0. CDR3 protein: CASSEGTSTGELFF. CDR3 bases: TGTGCCAGCAGTGAAGGGACTAGCACCGGGGAGCTGTTTTTT.

The V gene is TRBV7-9, the J gene TRBJ1-5; no reliable D call. V dropped 4 bases and J dropped 1 base, with 11 bases sitting between them. The length of the CDR3 is 15 residues. The germline V gene has CDR1 SEHNR and CDR2 FQNEAQ (reference sequence). The CDR3 sequence: CASSSAGQSNQPQHF. In DNA form, the CDR3 reads TGTGCCAGCAGCTCTGCGGGCCAGAGCAATCAGCCCCAGCATTTT.

The V and J genes are TRBV6-5 and TRBJ1-6; TRBD1 matches at 7 bases. The CDR3 loop spans 13 amino acids. V was pared by 2 bases and J by 8 bases, with 0 bases of the junction left unmatched. Germline CDR1 is MNHEY and CDR2 is SVGAGI. In DNA form, the CDR3 reads TGTGCCAGCAGTTACAGGGGGCATTCACCCCTCCACTTT. Translated: CASSYRGHSPLHF.

The genes are TRBV6-5 and TRBJ2-6; possible D gene TRBD1, 6 bases. CDR1 and CDR2 from the germline V gene are MNHEY and SVGAGI. CDR3 length: 16 amino acids. V was pared by 0 bases and J by 1 base, with 7 bases between. CDR3 residues: CASSYSDRSGANVLTF. The CDR3 coding sequence is TGTGCCAGCAGTTACTCCGACAGGTCTGGGGCCAACGTCCTGACTTTC.

This clone came up once. V usage is TRBV30 and J usage is TRBJ1-4, with a tentative D call TRBD1 (6 bases). The CDR3 loop spans 12 amino acids. Germline loops: CDR1 GTSNPN, CDR2 SVGIG (reference sequence). V was cut by 2 bases and J by 8 bases, with 9 bases left in between. The CDR3, as DNA: TGTGCCTGGAGTAACACAGGGGAAAAACTGTTTTTT. It encodes CAWSNTGEKLFF.

The gene calls are TRBV2 and TRBJ1-4; D not certain. The CDR3 consists of 13 residues. Deletions cut 7 bases from V and 3 bases from J, with 9 bases between. Germline V gene lookup returns CDR1 SNHLY and CDR2 FYNNEI. The CDR3: CASIRGPNEKLFF. DNA of the CDR3: TGTGCCAGCATCAGAGGGCCTAATGAAAAACTGTTTTTT.

The chain is built from TRBV7-6 and TRBJ2-7; 9 nucleotides match TRBD1. There are 15 residues in the CDR3. Losses at the gene ends were 5 bases for V and 5 bases for J; bases not matched to a gene: 10. Germline values: CDR1 SGHVS, CDR2 FNYEAQ. As DNA, the CDR3 is TGTGCCAGCAGCATCCGGGACAGGGCTACGGACGAGCAGTACTTC. This encodes CASSIRDRATDEQYF.

The V and J genes are TRBV2 and TRBJ1-1; a weak D match, TRBD1 (5 bases). Germline V lookup: CDR1 SNHLY, CDR2 FYNNEI. Between the trimmed V and J ends, which lost 4 bases and 8 bases, there was a span of 14 bases. This CDR3 has 13 residues. As DNA, the CDR3 is TGTGCCAGCAGTGTCGAGGACAACCAAGAAGCTTTCTTT. Its protein product is CASSVEDNQEAFF.

This sequence joins TRBV5-1 and TRBJ1-2; D unclear. This CDR3 comprises 14 residues. Germline V gene data show CDR1 as SGHRS and CDR2 as YFSETQ. The V end lost 0 bases, the J end lost 6 bases, and 12 bases lay between the germline ends. The CDR3 nucleotides read TGCGCCAGCAGCTTGGAGGAAACCCGGGATGGCTACACCTTC. Translated, it gives CASSLEETRDGYTF.